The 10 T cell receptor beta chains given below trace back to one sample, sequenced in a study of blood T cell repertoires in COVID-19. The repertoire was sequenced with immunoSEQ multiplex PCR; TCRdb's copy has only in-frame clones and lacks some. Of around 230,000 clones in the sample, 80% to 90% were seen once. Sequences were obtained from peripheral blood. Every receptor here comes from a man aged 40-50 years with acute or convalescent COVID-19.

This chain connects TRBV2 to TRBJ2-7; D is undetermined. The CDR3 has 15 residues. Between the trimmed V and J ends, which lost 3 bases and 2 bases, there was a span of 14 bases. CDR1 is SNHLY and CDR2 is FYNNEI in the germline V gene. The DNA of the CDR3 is TGTGCCAGCAGTGAGGTAACAAAACCACCCTACGAGCAGTACTTC. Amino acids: CASSEVTKPPYEQYF.

CDR3 in amino acids: CASSPRTSGWSSYNEQFF. CDR3 coding DNA: TGTGCCAGCAGCCCCCGGACTAGCGGGTGGAGCTCCTACAATGAGCAGTTCTTC. V and J are TRBV14 and TRBJ2-1; 11 nucleotides agree with TRBD2. The CDR3 loop spans 18 amino acids. Germline values: CDR1 SGHDN, CDR2 FVKESK. V lost 4 bases to trimming and J lost 0 bases; unmatched junction nucleotides: 8.

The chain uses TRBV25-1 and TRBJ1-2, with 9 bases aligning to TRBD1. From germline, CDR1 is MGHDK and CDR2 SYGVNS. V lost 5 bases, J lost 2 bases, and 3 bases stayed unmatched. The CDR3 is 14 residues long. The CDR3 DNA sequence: TGTGCCAGCAGTTTAACAGGGGGCAACTATGGCTACACCTTC. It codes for CASSLTGGNYGYTF.

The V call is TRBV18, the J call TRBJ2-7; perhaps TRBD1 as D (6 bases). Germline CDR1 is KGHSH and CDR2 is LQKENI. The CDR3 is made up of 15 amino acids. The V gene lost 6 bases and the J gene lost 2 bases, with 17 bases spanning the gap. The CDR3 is CASSDQGTVTYEQYF. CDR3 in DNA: TGTGCCAGCTCTGATCAGGGGACCGTCACCTACGAGCAGTACTTC.

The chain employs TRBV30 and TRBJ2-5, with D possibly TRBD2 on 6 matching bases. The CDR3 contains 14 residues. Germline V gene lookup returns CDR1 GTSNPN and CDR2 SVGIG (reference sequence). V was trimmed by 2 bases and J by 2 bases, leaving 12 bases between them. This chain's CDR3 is CAWSPGGAQETQYF. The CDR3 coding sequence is TGTGCCTGGAGTCCCGGAGGGGCTCAAGAGACCCAGTACTTC.

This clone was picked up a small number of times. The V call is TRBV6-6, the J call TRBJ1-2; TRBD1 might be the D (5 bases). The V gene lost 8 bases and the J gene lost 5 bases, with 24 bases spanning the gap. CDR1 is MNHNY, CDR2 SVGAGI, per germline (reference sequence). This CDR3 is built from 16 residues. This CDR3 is CASGPPYLTDFYGYTF. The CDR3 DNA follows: TGTGCCAGCGGCCCCCCCTACCTGACAGATTTTTATGGCTACACCTTC.

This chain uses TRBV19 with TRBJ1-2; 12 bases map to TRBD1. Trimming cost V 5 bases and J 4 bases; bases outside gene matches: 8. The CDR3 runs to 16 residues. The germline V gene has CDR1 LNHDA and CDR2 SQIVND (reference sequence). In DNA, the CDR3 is TGTGCCAGTAGTCTCCGGGACAGGGGGCGCGGCTATGGCTACACCTTC. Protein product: CASSLRDRGRGYGYTF.

The CDR3 loop reads CSASEFRNQPQHF. CDR3 DNA sequence: TGCAGTGCTAGTGAGTTTCGGAATCAGCCCCAGCATTTT. This chain joins TRBV20-1 and TRBJ1-5; D gene ambiguous. The CDR3 is 13 residues long. V dropped 3 bases and J dropped 4 bases, with 10 bases sitting between them. Germline CDR1 and CDR2: DFQATT and SNEGSKA (reference sequence).

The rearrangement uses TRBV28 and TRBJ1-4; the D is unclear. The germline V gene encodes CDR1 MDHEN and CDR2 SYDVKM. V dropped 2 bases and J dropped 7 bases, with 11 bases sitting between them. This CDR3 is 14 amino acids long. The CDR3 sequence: CASSLIRRVEKLFF. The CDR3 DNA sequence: TGTGCCAGCAGTTTAATACGGAGGGTTGAAAAACTGTTTTTT.

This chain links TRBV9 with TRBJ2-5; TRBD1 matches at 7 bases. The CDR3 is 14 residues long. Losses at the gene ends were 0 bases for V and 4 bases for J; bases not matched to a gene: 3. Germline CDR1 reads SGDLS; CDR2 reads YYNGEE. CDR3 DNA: TGTGCCAGCAGCGTAGGTAACAGGGGAGAGACCCAGTACTTC. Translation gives CASSVGNRGETQYF.